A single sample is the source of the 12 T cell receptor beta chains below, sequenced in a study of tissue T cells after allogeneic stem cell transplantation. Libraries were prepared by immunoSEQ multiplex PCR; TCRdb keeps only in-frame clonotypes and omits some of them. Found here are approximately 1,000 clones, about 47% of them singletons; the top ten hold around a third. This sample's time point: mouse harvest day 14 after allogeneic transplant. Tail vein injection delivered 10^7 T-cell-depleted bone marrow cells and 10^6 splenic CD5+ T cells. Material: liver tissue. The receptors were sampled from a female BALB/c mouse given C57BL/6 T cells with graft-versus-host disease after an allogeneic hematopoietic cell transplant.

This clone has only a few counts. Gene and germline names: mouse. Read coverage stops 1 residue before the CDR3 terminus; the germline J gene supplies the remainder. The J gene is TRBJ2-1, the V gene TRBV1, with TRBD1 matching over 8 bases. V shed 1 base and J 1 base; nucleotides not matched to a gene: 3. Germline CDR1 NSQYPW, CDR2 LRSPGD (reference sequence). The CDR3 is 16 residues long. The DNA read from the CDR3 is TGCACCTGCAGTGCAGCCCGGGACAGGAACTATGCTGAGCAGTTC. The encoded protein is CTCSAARDRNYAEQF. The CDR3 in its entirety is CTCSAARDRNYAEQFF.

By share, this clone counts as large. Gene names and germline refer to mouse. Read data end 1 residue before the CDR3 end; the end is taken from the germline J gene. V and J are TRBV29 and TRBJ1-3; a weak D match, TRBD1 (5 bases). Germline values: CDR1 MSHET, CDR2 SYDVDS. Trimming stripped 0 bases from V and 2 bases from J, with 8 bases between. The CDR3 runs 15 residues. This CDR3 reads CASSLSTGAGNTLYF. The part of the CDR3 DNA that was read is TGTGCTAGCAGTTTATCGACGGGGGCTGGAAATACGCTCTAT.

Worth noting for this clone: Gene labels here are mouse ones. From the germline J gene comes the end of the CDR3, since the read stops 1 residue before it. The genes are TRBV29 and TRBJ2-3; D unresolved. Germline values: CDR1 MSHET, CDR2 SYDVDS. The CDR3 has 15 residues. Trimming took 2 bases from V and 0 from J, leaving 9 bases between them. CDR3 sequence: CASSLEVLSAETLYF. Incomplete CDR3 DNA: TGTGCTAGCAGTTTAGAGGTCCTGAGTGCAGAAACGCTGTAT.

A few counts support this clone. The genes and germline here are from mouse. The chain's CDR3 is CASSLAWGSSYEQYF. The CDR3 DNA, read in part, is TGTGCCAGCTCTCTCGCCTGGGGGAGCTCCTATGAACAGTAC. The V gene is TRBV12-1, the J gene TRBJ2-7, with 7 bases matching TRBD2. The CDR3 extends 1 residue past the end of the read, so its final part is completed from the germline J gene. The J segment lost 0 bases and the V segment lost 0 bases, leaving 4 bases of the junction unmatched. This CDR3 is built from 15 residues. The V gene's germline CDR1 is SGHSN and CDR2 HYEKVE.

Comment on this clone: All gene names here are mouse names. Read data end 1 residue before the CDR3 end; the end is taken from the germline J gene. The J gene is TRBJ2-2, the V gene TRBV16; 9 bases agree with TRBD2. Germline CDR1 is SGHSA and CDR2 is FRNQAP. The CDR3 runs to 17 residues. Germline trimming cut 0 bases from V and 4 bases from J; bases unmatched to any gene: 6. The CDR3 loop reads CASSLDDWGKSTGQLYF. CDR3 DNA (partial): TGTGCAAGCAGCTTAGACGACTGGGGGAAGAGCACCGGGCAGCTCTAC.

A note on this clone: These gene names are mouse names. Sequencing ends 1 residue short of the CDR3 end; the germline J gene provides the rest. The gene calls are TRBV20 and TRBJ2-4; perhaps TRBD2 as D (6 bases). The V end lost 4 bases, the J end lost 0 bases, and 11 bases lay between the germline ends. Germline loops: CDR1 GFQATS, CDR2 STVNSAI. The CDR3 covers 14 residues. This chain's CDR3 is CGANRDLSQNTLYF. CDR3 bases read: TGTGGTGCTAACCGGGACTTGAGTCAAAACACCTTGTAC.

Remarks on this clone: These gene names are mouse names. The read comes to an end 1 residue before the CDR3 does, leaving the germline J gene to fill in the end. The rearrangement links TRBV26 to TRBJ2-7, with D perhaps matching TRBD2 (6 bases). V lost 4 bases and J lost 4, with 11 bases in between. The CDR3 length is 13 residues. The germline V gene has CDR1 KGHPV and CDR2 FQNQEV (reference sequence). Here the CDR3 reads CASSPGTFYEQYF. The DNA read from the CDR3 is TGTGCCAGCAGTCCCGGGACTTTTTATGAACAGTAC.

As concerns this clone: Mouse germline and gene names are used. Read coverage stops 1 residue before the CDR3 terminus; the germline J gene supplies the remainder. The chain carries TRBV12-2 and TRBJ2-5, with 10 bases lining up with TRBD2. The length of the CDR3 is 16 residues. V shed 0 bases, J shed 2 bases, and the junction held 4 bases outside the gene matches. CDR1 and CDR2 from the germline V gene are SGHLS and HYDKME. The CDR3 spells CASSLADWGLQDTQYF. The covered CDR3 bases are TGTGCCAGCTCTCTCGCGGACTGGGGGCTCCAAGACACCCAGTAC.

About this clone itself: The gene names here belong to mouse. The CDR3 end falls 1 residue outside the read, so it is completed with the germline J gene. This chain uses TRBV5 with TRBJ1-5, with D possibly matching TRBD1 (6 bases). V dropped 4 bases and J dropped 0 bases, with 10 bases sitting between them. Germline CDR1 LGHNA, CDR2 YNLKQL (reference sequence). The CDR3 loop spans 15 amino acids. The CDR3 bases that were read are TGTGCCAGCAGCCCGGACAGTTATAACAACCAGGCTCCGCTT. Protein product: CASSPDSYNNQAPL. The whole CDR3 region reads CASSPDSYNNQAPLF.

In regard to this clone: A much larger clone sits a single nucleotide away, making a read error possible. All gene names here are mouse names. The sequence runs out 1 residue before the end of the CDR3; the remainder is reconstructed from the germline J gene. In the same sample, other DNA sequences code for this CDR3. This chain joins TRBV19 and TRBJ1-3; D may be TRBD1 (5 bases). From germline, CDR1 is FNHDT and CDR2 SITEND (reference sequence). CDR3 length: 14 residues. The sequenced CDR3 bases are TGTGCCAGCAGTATGGGGGGGACTGGAAATACACTCTAT. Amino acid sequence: CASSMGGTGNTLY. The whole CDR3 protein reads CASSMGGTGNTLYF.

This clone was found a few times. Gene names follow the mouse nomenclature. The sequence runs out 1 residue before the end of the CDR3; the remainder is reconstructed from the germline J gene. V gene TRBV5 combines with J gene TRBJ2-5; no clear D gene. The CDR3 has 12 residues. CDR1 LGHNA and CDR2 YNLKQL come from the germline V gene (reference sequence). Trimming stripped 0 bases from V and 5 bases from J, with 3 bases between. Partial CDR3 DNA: TGTGCCAGCAGCCAAGACATAGACACCCAGTAC. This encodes CASSQDIDTQY. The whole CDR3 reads CASSQDIDTQYF.

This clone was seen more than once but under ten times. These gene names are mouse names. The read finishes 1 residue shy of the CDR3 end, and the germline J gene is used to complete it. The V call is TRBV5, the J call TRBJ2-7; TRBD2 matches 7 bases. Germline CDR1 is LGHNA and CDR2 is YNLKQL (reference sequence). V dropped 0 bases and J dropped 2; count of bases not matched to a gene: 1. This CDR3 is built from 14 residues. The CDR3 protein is CASSQEWGAYEQYF. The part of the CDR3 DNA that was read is TGTGCCAGCAGCCAAGAATGGGGGGCCTATGAACAGTAC.